Reported below is one T cell receptor beta chain. The antigen remains unidentified. V lost 0 bases, J lost 1 base, and 27 bases lay in between. Germline V gene lookup returns CDR1 DFQATT and CDR2 SNEGSKA (reference sequence). CDR3 length: 20 residues. The sample belongs to a study of post-analysis software for immune sequencing data. General observations from the study: Comparison of patients with controls showed a handful of TRBV segments more frequent in patients, TRBV5-6, TRBV5-1 and TRBV20-1 among them. For normalized Chao1 diversity, multiple sclerosis patients scored significantly lower than controls did.

Unique molecular identifiers were built into the TCR beta cDNA libraries. One entry per CDR3 protein, called by TCRdb with MiXCR from the PCR reads. This sample has about 820,000 distinct CDR3 sequences, with roughly half found just once. The sample taken for sequencing was blood. This chain links TRBV20-1 with TRBJ1-1; D remains unclear. The clonotype originates from a girl aged 10 to 17 with multiple sclerosis. CDR3 loop: CSARDSTIKPLYTTNTEAFF. For the CDR3, the DNA is TGCAGTGCTAGAGATAGTACCATCAAGCCCCTTTATACCACGAACACTGAAGCTTTCTTT.